Listed here are 23 T cell receptor beta chains from one sample, sequenced in a study of cytomegalovirus exposure and HLA in healthy donors. The repertoire was sequenced with immunoSEQ multiplex PCR; TCRdb's copy has only in-frame clones and lacks some. The sample consists of hundreds of thousands of clones, roughly 91% of them appearing once. Sequencing input: PBMCs. All receptors derive from a woman aged 18-30 years in good health and CMV-seropositive.

The rearrangement joins TRBV30 to TRBJ1-1; D is perhaps TRBD1 (6 bases). The CDR3 spans 13 residues. The germline CDR1 and CDR2 sequences are GTSNPN and SVGIG (reference sequence). Trimming removed 7 bases at V and 1 base at J, with 13 bases between. CDR3 nucleotide sequence: TGTGCCTTAATAGGACAGCAGAACACTGAAGCTTTCTTT. Residues: CALIGQQNTEAFF. The entire variable domain, with the rest obtained from reference TRBV30 and TRBJ1-1, is as follows: SQTIHQWPATLVQPVGSPLSLECTVEGTSNPNLYWYRQAAGRGLQLLFYSVGIGQISSEVPQNLSASRPQDRQFILSSKKLLLSDSGFYLCALIGQQNTEAFFGQGTRLTVV.

The chain combines TRBV5-4 with TRBJ1-2; weak D call: TRBD1 (5 bases). Per the germline V gene, CDR1 is SGHNT and CDR2 is YYREEE (reference sequence). CDR3 length: 13 residues. V was cut by 10 bases and J by 5 bases, with 18 bases left in between. The CDR3 loop is CAARSRDYYGYTF. CDR3 DNA: TGTGCCGCCCGGTCGAGGGACTATTATGGCTACACCTTC.

This chain uses TRBV28 with TRBJ1-5, with D hard to call. Germline V gene data show CDR1 as MDHEN and CDR2 as SYDVKM. The V end was cut by 7 bases, the J end by 0 bases, with 13 bases between. The CDR3 runs to 15 residues. The CDR3 region has the DNA TGTGCCAGCAATCCGGGGTATGATAGCAATCAGCCCCAGCATTTT. Its protein product is CASNPGYDSNQPQHF.

This clone was counted only a few times. The chain employs TRBV30 and TRBJ1-1; possibly TRBD1 for D (5 bases). Trimming stripped 4 bases from V and 8 bases from J, with 14 bases between. There are 12 residues in the CDR3. Germline lookup yields CDR1 GTSNPN and CDR2 SVGIG (reference sequence). For the CDR3, the DNA is TGTGCCTGGAAGTGGGCCAGGGAAGAAGCTTTCTTT. Residues: CAWKWAREEAFF.

V is TRBV5-6 and J is TRBJ1-5; TRBD1 might be the D (5 bases). The length of the CDR3 is 14 residues. V lost 0 bases to trimming and J lost 9 bases, with 13 bases between them. In germline, CDR1 is SGHDT, CDR2 YYEEEE. The CDR3 nucleotides are TGTGCCAGCAGCTTGGGGAAAGGGGTGAGGCCCCAGCATTTT. Translating gives CASSLGKGVRPQHF.

The chain combines TRBV27 with TRBJ2-3; 8 nucleotides agree with TRBD2. CDR1 is MNHEY and CDR2 is SMNVEV in the germline V gene (reference sequence). The CDR3 spans 14 residues. J gave up 4 bases and V 6 bases, and 6 bases lay outside the gene matches. CDR3 sequence: CASRAGGGADTQYF. As DNA, the CDR3 is TGTGCCAGCAGGGCGGGAGGCGGGGCAGATACGCAGTATTTT.

The rearrangement links TRBV7-8 to TRBJ1-2, with D tentatively TRBD1 (5 bases). Trimming stripped 3 bases from V and 2 bases from J, with 22 bases between. CDR1 is SGHVS, CDR2 FQNEAQ, per germline. This CDR3 is 18 amino acids long. The CDR3 sequence: CASSFRVPGKGYNYGYTF. CDR3 coding DNA: TGTGCCAGCAGCTTCAGGGTACCAGGGAAGGGGTACAACTATGGCTACACCTTC.

The rearrangement links TRBV5-1 to TRBJ1-4, with unresolved D. The V gene lost 2 bases and the J gene lost 0 bases, with 8 bases spanning the gap. CDR1 is SGHRS, CDR2 YFSETQ, per germline. CDR3 size: 15 residues. In DNA, the CDR3 is TGCGCCAGCAGCTTCCTCCCTGCAACTAATGAAAAACTGTTTTTT. This encodes CASSFLPATNEKLFF.

CDR3 nucleotide sequence: TGTGCCAGCAGCGGGAGCAGCGGGATCAACTACGAGCAGTACTTC. It codes for CASSGSSGINYEQYF. The chain uses TRBV9 and TRBJ2-7; 7 nucleotides agree with TRBD2. The CDR3 covers 15 residues. Germline assignment: CDR1 SGDLS and CDR2 YYNGEE. The junction had 9 bases not matched to a gene; V was cut back by 3 bases and J by 3 bases.

The chain recombines TRBV5-4 with TRBJ1-1; D call uncertain. This CDR3 spans 12 amino acids. Trimming took 1 base from V and 8 from J, leaving 9 bases between them. CDR1 is SGHNT and CDR2 is YYREEE in the germline V gene (reference sequence). The CDR3 coding sequence is TGTGCCAGCAGCTTGACGGGGTTGGAAGCTTTCTTT. The encoded protein is CASSLTGLEAFF.

The chain has TRBV30 and TRBJ2-7; 13 bases line up with TRBD2. J gave up 9 bases and V 2 bases, and 1 base lay outside the gene matches. Germline V CDR1 and CDR2: GTSNPN, SVGIG (reference sequence). The CDR3 length is 12 residues. The CDR3 region is CAWSTSGGGQYF. CDR3 bases: TGTGCCTGGAGTACTAGCGGGGGGGGGCAGTACTTC.

This chain uses TRBV19 with TRBJ1-3; TRBD1 might be the D (6 bases). The CDR3 loop spans 13 amino acids. The germline V and J ends were trimmed by 7 bases and 6 bases, with 13 bases remaining between them. CDR1 and CDR2 from the germline V gene are LNHDA and SQIVND (reference sequence). CDR3 region: CASIRQDVNTIYF. DNA for the CDR3: TGTGCCAGTATCCGACAGGACGTAAACACCATATATTTT. Supplemented by reference TRBV19 and TRBJ1-3, the full variable domain reads DGGITQSPKYLFRKEGQNVTLSCEQNLNHDAMYWYRQDPGQGLRLIYYSQIVNDFQKGDIAEGYSVSREKKESFPLTVTSAQKNPTAFYLCASIRQDVNTIYFGEGSWLTVV.

The CDR3 here is CASSPRDRVFKGTDTQYF. CDR3 nucleotides: TGTGCCAGTAGTCCTCGGGACAGGGTGTTCAAGGGCACAGATACGCAGTATTTT. The chain uses TRBV19 and TRBJ2-3; 9 nucleotides align to TRBD1. This CDR3 comprises 18 residues. In germline, CDR1 is LNHDA, CDR2 SQIVND (reference sequence). V lost 5 bases to trimming and J lost 1 base; unmatched junction nucleotides: 13. Full variable domain (remainder filled in from reference TRBV19 and TRBJ2-3): DGGITQSPKYLFRKEGQNVTLSCEQNLNHDAMYWYRQDPGQGLRLIYYSQIVNDFQKGDIAEGYSVSREKKESFPLTVTSAQKNPTAFYLCASSPRDRVFKGTDTQYFGPGTRLTVL.

This clone was found once. Its ends do not fully match the called genes, so a read error is possible. V usage is TRBV7-8 and J usage is TRBJ1-2; D remains ambiguous. CDR1 SGHVS and CDR2 FQNEAQ come from the germline V gene. CDR3 length: 16 residues. The CDR3 region is CASSLGRLRGNYGHTF. CDR3 in DNA: TGTGCCAGCAGCTTAGGTCGGTTGCGGGGAAACTATGGCCACACCTTC.

The chain combines TRBV6-1 with TRBJ2-7; TRBD2 aligns across 8 bases. The CDR3 consists of 13 residues. J lost 2 bases, V lost 8 bases, and 5 bases had no gene match. The germline V gene has CDR1 MNHNS and CDR2 SASEGT. Written as DNA, the CDR3 is TGTGCCAGCTCCACTAGCGGCCCCTACGAGCAGTACTTC. This translates into CASSTSGPYEQYF.

The chain carries TRBV28 and TRBJ2-7; D may be TRBD2 (5 bases). This CDR3 spans 16 amino acids. From germline, CDR1 is MDHEN and CDR2 SYDVKM. V lost 2 bases to trimming and J lost 2 bases, with 16 bases between them. The CDR3 DNA reads as TGTGCCAGCAGTTTACGAGGGAGCCGAATACCCTACGAGCAGTACTTC. Translating gives CASSLRGSRIPYEQYF.

The chain couples TRBV9 to TRBJ2-3, with D possibly matching TRBD1 (5 bases). The ends were cut back, 0 bases at V and 0 bases at J, with 8 bases in the middle. The CDR3 runs 15 residues. Germline V gene data show CDR1 as SGDLS and CDR2 as YYNGEE. CDR3 DNA: TGTGCCAGCAGCGTAGGGACATCTAGCACAGATACGCAGTATTTT. Encoded protein: CASSVGTSSTDTQYF.

The CDR3 DNA reads as TGCGCCAGCAGTGAGGCGGGAGTGAGGGAGACCCAGTACTTC. Amino acid sequence: CASSEAGVRETQYF. The chain combines TRBV10-1 with TRBJ2-5, with 7 bases matching TRBD2. Per germline, CDR1 WNHNN and CDR2 SYGVQD (reference sequence). The CDR3 length is 14 residues. With 2 bases clipped from V and 5 bases from J, the junction kept 5 bases outside the gene matches.

This CDR3 reads CAWNRVNTEAFF. The CDR3 nucleotides read TGTGCCTGGAACAGAGTAAACACTGAAGCTTTCTTT. The chain links TRBV30 to TRBJ1-1; D unresolved. The CDR3 sequence is 12 residues long. Germline V CDR1 and CDR2: GTSNPN, SVGIG (reference sequence). Trimming took off 4 bases at V and 2 bases at J, with 8 bases between the two ends.

V is TRBV5-1 and J is TRBJ2-1; 8 nucleotides agree with TRBD1. Trimming at V came to 4 bases and at J to 0 bases, leaving 9 bases not matched to a gene. The CDR3 is 17 amino acids. Germline V CDR1 and CDR2: SGHRS, YFSETQ. CDR3 sequence reads: CASSPRTGGSSYNEQFF. CDR3 sequence (DNA): TGCGCCAGCAGCCCAAGAACAGGGGGGAGCTCCTACAATGAGCAGTTCTTC.

The chain combines TRBV25-1 with TRBJ2-7; D is possibly TRBD2 (6 bases). The germline V gene encodes CDR1 MGHDK and CDR2 SYGVNS. This CDR3 is 16 amino acids long. Trimming took off 2 bases at V and 0 bases at J, with 14 bases between the two ends. This chain's CDR3 is CASSENGGTSSYEQYF. CDR3 coding DNA: TGTGCCAGCAGTGAAAATGGGGGGACGAGCTCCTACGAGCAGTACTTC.

This chain connects TRBV30 to TRBJ1-3; D is undetermined. From germline, CDR1 is GTSNPN and CDR2 SVGIG (reference sequence). The CDR3 is made up of 14 amino acids. Trimming took 1 base from V and 0 from J, leaving 7 bases between them. This CDR3 reads CAWSEGVSGNTIYF. The CDR3 DNA is TGTGCCTGGAGTGAAGGAGTCTCTGGAAACACCATATATTTT. Drawing the rest from reference TRBV30 and TRBJ1-3, the complete variable domain is SQTIHQWPATLVQPVGSPLSLECTVEGTSNPNLYWYRQAAGRGLQLLFYSVGIGQISSEVPQNLSASRPQDRQFILSSKKLLLSDSGFYLCAWSEGVSGNTIYFGEGSWLTVV.

On this clone itself: Other DNA sequences within the sample encode an identical CDR3. The V gene is TRBV18, the J gene TRBJ1-1; TRBD1 agrees at 8 bases. With V trimmed by 5 bases and J by 1 base, 6 bases remained unmatched. CDR3 size: 15 residues. Germline V lookup: CDR1 KGHSH, CDR2 LQKENI. CDR3 residues: CASSDGQGGNTEAFF. The CDR3 coding sequence is TGTGCCAGCTCAGACGGACAGGGTGGGAACACTGAAGCTTTCTTT.